What follows is one T cell receptor (beta chain) and its context. Its antigen is unknown. A junction end diverges from the germline sequence, so it may reflect a read error. Germline V lookup: CDR1 KGHDR, CDR2 SFDVKD. This CDR3 region has 13 residues. This entry belongs to a study of T cell responses to AZD1222 COVID-19 vaccine. Second-dose schedules of about 4 or about 12 weeks were combined. The study's findings and limits: White British ancestry dominated among donors, who included more females, and clonal diversity was possibly underestimated. Spike-specific TCRs gained breadth and depth after people received two AZD1222 doses.

Profiled with immunoSEQ multiplex PCR; TCRdb holds only in-frame clones, not every one. The profile shows around 70,000 clones, 87% of them singletons. The J gene is TRBJ2-3, the V gene TRBV24-1, with D tentatively TRBD1 (6 bases). The TCR comes from an adult who received the AZD1222 COVID-19 vaccine. The sample here was peripheral blood, taken 28 days after the second AZD1222 dose. The CDR3 sequence is CATSDSSTGTQYF. The CDR3 DNA is TGTGCCACCAGTGATTCTTCGACAGGTACGCAGTATTTT.